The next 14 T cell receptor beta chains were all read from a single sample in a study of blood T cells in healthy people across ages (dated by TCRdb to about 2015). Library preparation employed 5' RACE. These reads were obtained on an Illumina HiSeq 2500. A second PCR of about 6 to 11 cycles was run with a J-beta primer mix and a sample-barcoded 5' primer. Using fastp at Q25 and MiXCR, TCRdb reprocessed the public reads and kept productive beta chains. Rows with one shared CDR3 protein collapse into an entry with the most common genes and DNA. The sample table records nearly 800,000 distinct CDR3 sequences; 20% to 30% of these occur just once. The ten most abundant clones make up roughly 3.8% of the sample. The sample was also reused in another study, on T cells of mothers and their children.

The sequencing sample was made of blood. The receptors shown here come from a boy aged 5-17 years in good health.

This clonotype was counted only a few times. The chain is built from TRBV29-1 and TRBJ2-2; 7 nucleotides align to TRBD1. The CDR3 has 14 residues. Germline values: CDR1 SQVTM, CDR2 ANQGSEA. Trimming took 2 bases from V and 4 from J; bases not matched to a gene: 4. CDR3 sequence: CSVEQGVATGELFF. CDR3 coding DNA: TGCAGCGTTGAACAGGGGGTTGCCACCGGGGAGCTGTTTTTT.

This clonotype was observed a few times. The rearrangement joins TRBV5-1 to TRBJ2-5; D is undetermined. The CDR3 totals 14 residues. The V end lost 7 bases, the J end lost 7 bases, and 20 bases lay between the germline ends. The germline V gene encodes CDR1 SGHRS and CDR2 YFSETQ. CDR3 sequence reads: CASSPQEGIVTQYF. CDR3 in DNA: TGCGCCAGCTCACCCCAGGAAGGGATCGTGACCCAGTACTTC.

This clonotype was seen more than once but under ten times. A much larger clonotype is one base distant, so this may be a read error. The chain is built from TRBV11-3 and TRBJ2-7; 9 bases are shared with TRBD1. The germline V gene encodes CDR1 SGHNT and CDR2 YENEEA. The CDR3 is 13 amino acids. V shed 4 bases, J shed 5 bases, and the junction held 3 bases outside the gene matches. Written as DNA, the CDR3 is TGTGCCAGCAGCTCCGGGACAGGGAACGAGCAGTACTTC. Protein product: CASSSGTGNEQYF.

The DNA of the CDR3 is TGTGCCAGCAGCTTAGGGGATCTAGCGGGATCCGCAGATACGCAGTATTTT. It is translated as CASSLGDLAGSADTQYF. The chain carries TRBV7-9 and TRBJ2-3; TRBD2 matches 9 bases. The germline V gene encodes CDR1 SEHNR and CDR2 FQNEAQ (reference sequence). The length of the CDR3 is 17 residues. Trimming removed 1 base from V and 4 bases from J; junction bases left unmatched: 9.

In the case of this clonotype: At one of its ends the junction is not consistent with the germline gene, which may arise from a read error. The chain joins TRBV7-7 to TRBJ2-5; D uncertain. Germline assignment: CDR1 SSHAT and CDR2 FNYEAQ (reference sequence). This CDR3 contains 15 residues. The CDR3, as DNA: TGTGCTAGCAGCTTACGGCCCGCGACCCTAGAGACCCAGTACTTC. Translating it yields CASSLRPATLETQYF. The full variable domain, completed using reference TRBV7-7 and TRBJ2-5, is GAGVSQSPRYKVTKRGQDVTLRCDPISSHATLYWYQQALGQGPEFLTYFNYEAQPDKSGLPSDRFSAERPEGSISTLTIQRTEQRDSAMYRCASSLRPATLETQYFGPGTRLLVL.

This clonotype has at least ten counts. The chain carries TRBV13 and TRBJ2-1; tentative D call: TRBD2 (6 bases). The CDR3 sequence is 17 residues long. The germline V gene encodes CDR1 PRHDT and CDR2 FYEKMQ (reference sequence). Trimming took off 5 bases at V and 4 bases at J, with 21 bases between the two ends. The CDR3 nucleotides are TGTGCCAGCAGCCCGCGGTGGGGGAGCGGGCTTTACAATGAGCAGTTCTTC. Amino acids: CASSPRWGSGLYNEQFF.

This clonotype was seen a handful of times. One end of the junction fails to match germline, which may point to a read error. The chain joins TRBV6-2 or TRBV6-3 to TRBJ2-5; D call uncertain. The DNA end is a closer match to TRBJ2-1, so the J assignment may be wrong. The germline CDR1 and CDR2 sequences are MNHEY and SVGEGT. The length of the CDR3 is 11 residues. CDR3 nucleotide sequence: TGTGCCAGCAGTTACGACAATGGGCAGTTCTTC. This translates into CASSYDNGQFF.

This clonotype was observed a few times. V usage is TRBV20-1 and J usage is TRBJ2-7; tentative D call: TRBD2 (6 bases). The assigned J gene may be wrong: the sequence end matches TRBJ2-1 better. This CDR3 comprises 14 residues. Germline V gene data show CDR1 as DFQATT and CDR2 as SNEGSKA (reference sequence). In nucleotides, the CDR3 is TGCAGTGCTAGACCCCTGGGAGGATACAATGAGCAGTTCTTC. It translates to CSARPLGGYNEQFF.

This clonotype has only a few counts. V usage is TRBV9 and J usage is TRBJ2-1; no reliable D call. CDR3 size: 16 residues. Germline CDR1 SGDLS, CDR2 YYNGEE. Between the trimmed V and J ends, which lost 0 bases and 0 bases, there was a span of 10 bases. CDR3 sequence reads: CASSVGHRSSYNEQFF. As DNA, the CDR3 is TGTGCCAGCAGCGTAGGGCACAGAAGCTCCTACAATGAGCAGTTCTTC.

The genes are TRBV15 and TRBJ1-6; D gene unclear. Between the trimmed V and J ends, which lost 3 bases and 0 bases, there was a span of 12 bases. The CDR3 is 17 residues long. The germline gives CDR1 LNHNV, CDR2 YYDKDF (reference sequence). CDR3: CATSRLPVSSYNSPLHF. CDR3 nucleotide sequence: TGTGCCACCAGCAGGCTCCCAGTCAGCTCCTATAATTCACCCCTCCACTTT.

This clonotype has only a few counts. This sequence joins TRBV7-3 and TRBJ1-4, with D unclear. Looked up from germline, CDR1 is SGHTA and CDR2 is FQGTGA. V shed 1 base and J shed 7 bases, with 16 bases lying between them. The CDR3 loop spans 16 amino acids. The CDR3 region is CASSLKAVPLGEKLFF. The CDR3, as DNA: TGTGCCAGCAGCTTAAAAGCGGTTCCTCTGGGTGAAAAACTGTTTTTT.

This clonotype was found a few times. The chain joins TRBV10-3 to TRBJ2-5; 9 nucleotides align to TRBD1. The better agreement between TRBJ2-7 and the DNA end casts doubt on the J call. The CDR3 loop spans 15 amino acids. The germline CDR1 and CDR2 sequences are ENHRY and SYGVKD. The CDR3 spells CAISAGTGTSYEQYF. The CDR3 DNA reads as TGTGCCATCAGTGCTGGGACAGGGACCTCCTACGAGCAGTACTTC.

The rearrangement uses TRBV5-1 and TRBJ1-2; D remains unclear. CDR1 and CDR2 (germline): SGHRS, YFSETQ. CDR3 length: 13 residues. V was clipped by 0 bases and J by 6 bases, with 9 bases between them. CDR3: CASSLAGSDGYTF. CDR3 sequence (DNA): TGCGCCAGCAGCTTGGCTGGCAGCGATGGCTACACCTTC.

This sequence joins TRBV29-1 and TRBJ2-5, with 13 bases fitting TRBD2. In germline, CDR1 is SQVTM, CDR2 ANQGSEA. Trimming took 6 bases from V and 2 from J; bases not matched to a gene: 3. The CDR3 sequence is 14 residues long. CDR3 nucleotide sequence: TGCAGCGTCCTGGGACTAGCGGGGCAAGAGACCCAGTACTTC. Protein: CSVLGLAGQETQYF. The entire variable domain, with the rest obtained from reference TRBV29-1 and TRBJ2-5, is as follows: SAVISQKPSRDICQRGTSLTIQCQVDSQVTMMFWYRQQPGQSLTLIATANQGSEATYESGFVIDKFPISRPNLTFSTLTVSNMSPEDSSIYLCSVLGLAGQETQYFGPGTRLLVL.